What follows are 19 T cell receptor beta chains derived from one specimen sequenced in a study of CD4 T cells in relation to SARS-CoV-2 and coronaviruses. The method was immunoSEQ multiplex PCR; TCRdb's version includes in-frame clones alone and lacks a portion of them. The sample has just under 65,000 clones; about 94% are singletons. Unexposed donor CD4+ T cells date from about 2011-2018, before the COVID-19 pandemic. The specimen was naive CD4+ T cells from PBMCs. Documented subset: naive CD4+ T cells isolated by negative enrichment. The source is a human donor in good health.

This chain uses TRBV28 with TRBJ2-1, with a tentative D call TRBD1 (5 bases). V dropped 4 bases and J dropped 9 bases, with 13 bases sitting between them. Germline V gene sequence: CDR1 MDHEN, CDR2 SYDVKM. This CDR3 is 13 amino acids long. The CDR3 nucleotides read TGTGCCAGCAGTTCCCCAGGAAGGGGTGAGCAGTTCTTC. This encodes CASSSPGRGEQFF.

The V call is TRBV6-6, the J call TRBJ1-2; 10 positions match TRBD1. The germline V gene encodes CDR1 MNHNY and CDR2 SVGAGI (reference sequence). The V gene end was trimmed by 6 bases and the J gene end by 7 bases; junction bases not matched to a gene: 8. This CDR3 comprises 14 residues. The CDR3 protein is CASRTRQGALGYTF. Here the CDR3 DNA reads TGTGCCAGCAGAACCAGACAGGGGGCGCTTGGCTACACCTTC.

The CDR3 DNA follows: TGTGCCAGCAGTTCCGGGGCAAACACTGAAGCTTTCTTT. Residues: CASSSGANTEAFF. The chain recombines TRBV6-5 with TRBJ1-1, with D tentatively TRBD1 (5 bases). V dropped 4 bases and J dropped 2 bases, with 8 bases sitting between them. Germline V lookup: CDR1 MNHEY, CDR2 SVGAGI. The CDR3 has 13 amino acids.

The chain joins TRBV6-6 to TRBJ1-2, with 8 nucleotides matching TRBD1. There are 16 residues in the CDR3. V shed 5 bases, J shed 5 bases, and the junction held 13 bases outside the gene matches. Germline V gene sequence: CDR1 MNHNY, CDR2 SVGAGI (reference sequence). CDR3 residues: CASSRNYQDRAYGYTF. CDR3 nucleotides: TGTGCCAGCAGTCGAAATTACCAGGACAGGGCTTATGGCTACACCTTC.

This sequence joins TRBV10-2 and TRBJ2-7; D is undetermined. CDR3 length: 13 amino acids. Germline V gene sequence: CDR1 WSHSY, CDR2 SAAADI. The ends were cut back, 1 base at V and 6 bases at J, with 10 bases in the middle. CDR3 nucleotide sequence: TGCGCCAGCAGTGAGTTTCTAGAAGGCGAGCAGTACTTC. Translated: CASSEFLEGEQYF.

The rearrangement links TRBV6-5 to TRBJ2-1, with 9 bases matching TRBD1. The CDR3 has 15 residues. Trimming removed 6 bases from V and 7 bases from J; junction bases left unmatched: 10. Germline-derived CDR1 and CDR2 are MNHEY and SVGAGI. CDR3 bases: TGTGCCAGCAGCATCCGGGACAGGGTAGGGAATGAGCAGTTCTTC. It encodes CASSIRDRVGNEQFF.

This chain connects TRBV28 to TRBJ2-3; D remains unclear. The CDR3 contains 13 residues. The germline CDR1 and CDR2 sequences are MDHEN and SYDVKM. Between the trimmed V and J ends, which lost 7 bases and 5 bases, there was a span of 13 bases. CDR3 DNA: TGTGCCAGCACCCCATCCGACGAAGATACGCAGTATTTT. It specifies CASTPSDEDTQYF.

J is TRBJ2-2 and V is TRBV6-5; D not certain. Per germline, CDR1 MNHEY and CDR2 SVGAGI. The CDR3 covers 15 residues. V lost 8 bases, J lost 4 bases, and 17 bases lay in between. In DNA, the CDR3 is TGTGCCAGCCTCAGCCTCCGGCACGTCACCGGGGAGCTGTTTTTT. Translation gives CASLSLRHVTGELFF.

The V call is TRBV11-3, the J call TRBJ2-2; 11 bases agree with TRBD1. V was pared by 6 bases and J by 6 bases, with 9 bases of the junction left unmatched. The CDR3 runs 16 residues. Germline V gene lookup returns CDR1 SGHNT and CDR2 YENEEA. The CDR3 loop is CASSLKDRGQAGELFF. CDR3 DNA: TGTGCCAGCAGTTTAAAGGACAGGGGGCAAGCCGGGGAGCTGTTTTTT. The full variable domain, completed using reference TRBV11-3 and TRBJ2-2, is EAGVVQSPRYKIIEKKQPVAFWCNPISGHNTLYWYLQNLGQGPELLIRYENEEAVDDSQLPKDRFSAERLKGVDSTLKIQPAELGDSAVYLCASSLKDRGQAGELFFGEGSRLTVL.

V gene TRBV4-1 combines with J gene TRBJ2-7, with TRBD2 as a possible D gene (6 bases). The CDR3 is made up of 13 amino acids. The germline gives CDR1 MGHRA, CDR2 YSYEKL. Trimming took 1 base from V and 6 from J, leaving 10 bases between them. This CDR3 is CASSQGAAGEQYF. CDR3 nucleotides: TGCGCCAGCAGCCAAGGTGCAGCGGGCGAGCAGTACTTC.

The rearrangement uses TRBV11-2 and TRBJ2-3; 12 bases match TRBD2. The germline CDR1 and CDR2 sequences are SGHAT and FQNNGV. This CDR3 region has 17 residues. V trimming: 2 bases; J trimming: 6 bases; junction bases outside the gene matches: 9. CDR3 residues: CASSLILAGGPRDTQYF. Here the CDR3 DNA reads TGTGCCAGCAGCTTAATACTAGCGGGAGGACCTAGGGATACGCAGTATTTT. Supplemented by reference TRBV11-2 and TRBJ2-3, the full variable domain reads EAGVAQSPRYKIIEKRQSVAFWCNPISGHATLYWYQQILGQGPKLLIQFQNNGVVDDSQLPKDRFSAERLKGVDSTLKIQPAKLEDSAVYLCASSLILAGGPRDTQYFGPGTRLTVL.

This chain connects TRBV24-1 to TRBJ2-3; 7 bases map to TRBD2. This CDR3 region has 14 residues. The trim removed 3 bases at V and 3 bases at J, leaving 2 bases unmatched. Germline V gene data show CDR1 as KGHDR and CDR2 as SFDVKD. This CDR3 reads CATSDAGVTDTQYF. The CDR3 DNA is TGTGCCACCAGTGATGCGGGAGTGACAGATACGCAGTATTTT.

This chain connects TRBV27 to TRBJ1-5; D gene ambiguous. The CDR3 extends over 13 amino acids. Germline V gene data show CDR1 as MNHEY and CDR2 as SMNVEV (reference sequence). Trimming took off 3 bases at V and 7 bases at J, with 10 bases between the two ends. The CDR3 DNA follows: TGTGCCAGCAGTTTTCAGGCCGGACAGCCCCAGCATTTT. Encoded protein: CASSFQAGQPQHF.

The V and J genes are TRBV3-1 (or the pseudogene TRBV3-2) and TRBJ2-3; 9 positions match TRBD2. The CDR3 consists of 15 residues. Germline V gives CDR1 LGHDT, CDR2 YNNKEL (reference sequence). V trimming: 2 bases; J trimming: 4 bases; junction bases outside the gene matches: 4. CDR3 DNA: TGTGCCAGCAGCCAAATCCTAGCGGGGCCAGATACGCAGTATTTT. This codes for CASSQILAGPDTQYF.

This clone was detected only once. The chain has TRBV7-2 and TRBJ1-2, with 7 nucleotides matching TRBD1. The J segment lost 0 bases and the V segment lost 2 bases, leaving 3 bases of the junction unmatched. This CDR3 region has 15 residues. The germline gives CDR1 SGHTA, CDR2 FQGNSA. The CDR3 here is CASSLRQGANYGYTF. CDR3 nucleotides: TGTGCCAGCAGCTTAAGACAGGGAGCTAACTATGGCTACACCTTC. The full variable domain, rest sourced from reference TRBV7-2 and TRBJ1-2, is GAGVSQSPSNKVTEKGKDVELRCDPISGHTALYWYRQSLGQGLEFLIYFQGNSAPDKSGLPSDRFSAERTGGSVSTLTIQRTQQEDSAVYLCASSLRQGANYGYTFGSGTRLTVV.

The chain couples TRBV28 to TRBJ1-3; D perhaps matches TRBD1 (6 bases). The CDR3 has 16 amino acids. Germline V lookup: CDR1 MDHEN, CDR2 SYDVKM. V lost 2 bases, J lost 0 bases, and 11 bases lay in between. In DNA, the CDR3 is TGTGCCAGCAGTTTACAGGGGATCCTCTCTGGAAACACCATATATTTT. Its protein product is CASSLQGILSGNTIYF.

This clone is a singleton in its sample. The gene calls are TRBV2 and TRBJ2-7; 7 bases map to TRBD1. Germline-derived CDR1 and CDR2 are SNHLY and FYNNEI. CDR3 size: 14 residues. The ends lost 2 bases at V and 2 bases at J; junction bases unmatched: 3. DNA of the CDR3: TGTGCCAGCAGTGAACCCCAGGGGGCCTACGAGCAGTACTTC. The encoded protein is CASSEPQGAYEQYF.

CDR3: CASLDSWSYEQYF. The CDR3 bases are TGTGCCAGCTTGGACAGTTGGTCCTACGAGCAGTACTTC. The chain couples TRBV6-5 to TRBJ2-7, with D perhaps TRBD1 (6 bases). From germline, CDR1 is MNHEY and CDR2 SVGAGI. CDR3 length: 13 residues. The ends were cut back, 8 bases at V and 1 base at J, with 12 bases in the middle.

The chain links TRBV6-5 to TRBJ1-1; 8 bases agree with TRBD1. V was clipped by 6 bases and J by 1 base; unmatched bases: 7. The CDR3 extends over 15 amino acids. Germline V gene lookup returns CDR1 MNHEY and CDR2 SVGAGI. Written as DNA, the CDR3 is TGTGCCAGCAGGGACAGGGTCGGGTGGAACACTGAAGCTTTCTTT. Translation gives CASRDRVGWNTEAFF.